Shown below are 7 T cell receptor beta chains from a single sample sequenced in a study of blood T cell repertoires in COVID-19. Using immunoSEQ multiplex PCR, the repertoire was profiled, and TCRdb retains in-frame clones only, with some absent. Of just over 300,000 clones in the sample, 70% to 90% are singletons; the top ten hold about 4.6%. Sequences were obtained from PBMCs or T cells enriched from blood (not recorded which). The source is a young man who had recovered from COVID-19.

The J gene is TRBJ2-4, the V gene TRBV18, with 8 bases identical to TRBD2. CDR1 is KGHSH, CDR2 LQKENI, per germline. The CDR3 is 15 residues long. Germline trimming cut 0 bases from V and 7 bases from J; bases unmatched to any gene: 5. The DNA of the CDR3 is TGTGCCAGCTCACCACCTCTATCGGGAGGGAACATTCAGTACTTC. It codes for CASSPPLSGGNIQYF.

This chain uses TRBV7-9 with TRBJ2-1; no clear D gene. Deletions cut 1 base from V and 3 bases from J, with 7 bases between. The length of the CDR3 is 14 residues. Germline values: CDR1 SEHNR, CDR2 FQNEAQ (reference sequence). Written as DNA, the CDR3 is TGTGCCAGCAGCTTAGGAGCGAACTACAATGAGCAGTTCTTC. Protein sequence: CASSLGANYNEQFF.

CDR3 in DNA: TGTGCCAGTAGTATGGGACAGCCCAACTCTGGAAACACCATATATTTT. Its protein product is CASSMGQPNSGNTIYF. The chain couples TRBV19 to TRBJ1-3; TRBD1 matches 7 bases. Germline values: CDR1 LNHDA, CDR2 SQIVND (reference sequence). V was pared by 3 bases and J by 0 bases, with 5 bases of the junction left unmatched. This CDR3 region has 16 residues.

This clone occurred a few times. The chain links TRBV7-9 to TRBJ1-4, with 7 bases that match TRBD1. There are 15 residues in the CDR3. Germline V gene sequence: CDR1 SEHNR, CDR2 FQNEAQ (reference sequence). With 2 bases clipped from V and 5 bases from J, the junction kept 5 bases outside the gene matches. CDR3 protein: CASSLPGQPNEKLFF. The CDR3 coding sequence is TGTGCCAGCAGCTTACCGGGACAGCCCAATGAAAAACTGTTTTTT. The variable domain in full, with the rest retrieved from reference TRBV7-9 and TRBJ1-4, is DTGVSQNPRHKITKRGQNVTFRCDPISEHNRLYWYRQTLGQGPEFLTYFQNEAQLEKSRLLSDRFSAERPKGSFSTLEIQRTEQGDSAMYLCASSLPGQPNEKLFFGSGTQLSVL.

This clone came up once. The V and J genes are TRBV19 and TRBJ2-7, with TRBD1 as a possible D gene (5 bases). Germline V gene data show CDR1 as LNHDA and CDR2 as SQIVND (reference sequence). Between the trimmed V and J ends, which lost 11 bases and 2 bases, there was a span of 10 bases. This CDR3 region has 11 residues. This CDR3 reads CASGQTYEQYF. In DNA form, the CDR3 reads TGTGCCTCAGGGCAGACCTACGAGCAGTACTTC.

The chain combines TRBV19 with TRBJ1-2; 7 bases line up with TRBD1. The CDR3 is 16 amino acids. The germline gives CDR1 LNHDA, CDR2 SQIVND (reference sequence). Trimming cost V 6 bases and J 0 bases; bases outside gene matches: 10. Here the CDR3 reads CASSIDRVRTNYGYTF. The CDR3 coding sequence is TGTGCCAGTAGCATCGACAGGGTCCGAACTAACTATGGCTACACCTTC. Using reference TRBV19 and TRBJ1-2 for the parts outside the CDR3, the full variable domain is DGGITQSPKYLFRKEGQNVTLSCEQNLNHDAMYWYRQDPGQGLRLIYYSQIVNDFQKGDIAEGYSVSREKKESFPLTVTSAQKNPTAFYLCASSIDRVRTNYGYTFGSGTRLTVV.

The chain combines TRBV6-5 with TRBJ2-7; D is undetermined. The ends were cut back, 5 bases at V and 7 bases at J, with 18 bases in the middle. This CDR3 spans 14 amino acids. Germline values: CDR1 MNHEY, CDR2 SVGAGI. CDR3 sequence (DNA): TGTGCCAGCAGTAGGCCTAACAGCCCCTGGGAGCAGTACTTC. Residues: CASSRPNSPWEQYF.